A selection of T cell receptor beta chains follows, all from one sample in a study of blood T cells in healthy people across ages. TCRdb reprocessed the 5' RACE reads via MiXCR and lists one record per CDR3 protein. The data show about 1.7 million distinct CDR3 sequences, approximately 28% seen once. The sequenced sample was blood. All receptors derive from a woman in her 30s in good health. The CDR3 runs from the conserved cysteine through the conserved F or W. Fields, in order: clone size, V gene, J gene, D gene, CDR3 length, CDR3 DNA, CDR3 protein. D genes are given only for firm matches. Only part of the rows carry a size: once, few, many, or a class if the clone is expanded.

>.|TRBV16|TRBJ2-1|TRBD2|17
TGTGCCAGCAGCCACCCCAGGCTAGCGGGAGGGCCTAATGAGCAGTTCTTC
CASSHPRLAGGPNEQFF
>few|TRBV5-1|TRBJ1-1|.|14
TGCGCCAGCAGCGAAGGACAGCCGAACACTGAAGCTTTCTTT
CASSEGQPNTEAFF
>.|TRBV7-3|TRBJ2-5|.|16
TGTGCCAGCAGCCCTAGGCCCACTAGTTTTAAAGAGACCCAGTACTTC
CASSPRPTSFKETQYF
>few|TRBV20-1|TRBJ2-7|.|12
TGCAGTGCCCGCCTAGACGGGACAGAGCAGTACTTC
CSARLDGTEQYF
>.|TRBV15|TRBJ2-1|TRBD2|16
TGTGCCACCAGCAGAGTTCAGCGGGAGGGCCACAATGAGCAGTTCTTC
CATSRVQREGHNEQFF
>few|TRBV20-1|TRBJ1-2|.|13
TGCAGGGGTGTAGGAGGGAGCAACTATGGCTACACCTTC
CRGVGGSNYGYTF
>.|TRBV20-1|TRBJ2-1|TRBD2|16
TGCAGTGCTAGATCGCCGACTAGCGGGATGCACAATGAGCAGTTCTTC
CSARSPTSGMHNEQFF
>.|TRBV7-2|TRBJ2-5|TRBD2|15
TGTGCCAGCAGAGAACTAGCGGGACGACGGGAGACCCAGTACTTC
CASRELAGRRETQYF
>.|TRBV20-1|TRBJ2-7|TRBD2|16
TGCAGTGCTAGAGTTCCGGGTAGCGGGCCGAAAAATGAGCAGTACTTC
CSARVPGSGPKNEQYF
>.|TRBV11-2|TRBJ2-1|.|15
TGTGCCAGCAGCTTAGAGGGGACCAAGGCCGGTGAGCAGTTCTTC
CASSLEGTKAGEQFF
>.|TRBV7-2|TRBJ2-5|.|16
TGTGCCAGCAGCTTAGGAAAATGGGGTGGGGGAGAGACCCAGTACTTC
CASSLGKWGGGETQYF
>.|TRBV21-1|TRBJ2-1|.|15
TGTGCCAGCAGCCACGCGACAGAGGCCTACAATGAGCAGTTCTTC
CASSHATEAYNEQFF
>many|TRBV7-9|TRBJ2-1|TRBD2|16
TGTGCCAGCAGCTGGCGACTAGCGGCCTTAGCGTATGAGCAGTTCTTC
CASSWRLAALAYEQFF
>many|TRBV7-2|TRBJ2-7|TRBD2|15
TGTGCCAGCAGCTCGATAACTAGCGGGAGGTACGAGCAGTACTTC
CASSSITSGRYEQYF
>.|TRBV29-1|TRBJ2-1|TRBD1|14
TGCAGCGTTGAAGCCCAGGGGGCCAGAAATGAGCAGTTCTTC
CSVEAQGARNEQFF
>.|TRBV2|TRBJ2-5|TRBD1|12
TGTGCCGGACAGGGGGCGGGAGAGACCCAGTACTTC
CAGQGAGETQYF
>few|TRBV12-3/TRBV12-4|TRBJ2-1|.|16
TGTGCCAGCAGTTCTCCGTCCGCTAGATCCTACAATGAGCAGTTCTTC
CASSSPSARSYNEQFF
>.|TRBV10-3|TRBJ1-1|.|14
TGTGCCATCGCGGAGGCGAAGGGGAACACTGAAGCTTTCTTT
CAIAEAKGNTEAFF
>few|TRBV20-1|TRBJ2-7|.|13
TGCAGTGCTAGAGAAGGTGCGGGCGACGAGCAGTACTTC
CSAREGAGDEQYF
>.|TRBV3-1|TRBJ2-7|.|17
TGTGCCAGCAGCCAAAATGGAGTCGGGATTAGCTCCTACGAGCAGTACTTC
CASSQNGVGISSYEQYF
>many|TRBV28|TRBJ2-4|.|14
TGTGCCAGCAGTTTATCATTCGGGGGAAACATTCAGTACTTC
CASSLSFGGNIQYF
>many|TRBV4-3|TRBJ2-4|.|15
TGCGCCATCATTGGCCCTAGGATGGCCAAAAACATTCAGTACTTC
CAIIGPRMAKNIQYF
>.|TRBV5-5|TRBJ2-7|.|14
TGTGCCAGCAGCTTAGGCGAGGTCTCCTACGAGCAGTACTTC
CASSLGEVSYEQYF
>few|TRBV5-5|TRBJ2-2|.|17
TGTGCCAGCAGCTCCCACCCGGTGGGCGGAACGACCGGGGAGCTGTTTTTT
CASSSHPVGGTTGELFF
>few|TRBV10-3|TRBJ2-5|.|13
TGTGCCATCAGAGCTGAGGGGCGTGGGGACCAGTACTTC
CAIRAEGRGDQYF
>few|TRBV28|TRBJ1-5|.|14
TGTGCCAGCAGTTTGTTAGAGGGTGGTCAGCCCCAGCATTTT
CASSLLEGGQPQHF
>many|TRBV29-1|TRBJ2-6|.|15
TGCAGCGTTGAAGAAAACAGCTCTGGGGCCAACGTCCTGACTTTC
CSVEENSSGANVLTF
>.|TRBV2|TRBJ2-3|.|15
TGTGCCAGCAGTGAATGGGGGACAAACACAGATACGCAGTATTTT
CASSEWGTNTDTQYF
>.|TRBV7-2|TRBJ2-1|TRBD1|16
TGTGCCAGCAGCTTAGCGGTCGGGGCACAGGGGAATGAGCAGTTCTTC
CASSLAVGAQGNEQFF
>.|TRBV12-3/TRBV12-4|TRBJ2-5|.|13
TGTGCCAGCAGTTTAACAGGGCAAGGGACCCAGTACTTC
CASSLTGQGTQYF
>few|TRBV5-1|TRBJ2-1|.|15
TGTGCCAGCTCACTGAATGGCGGGGCCTACAATGAGCAGTTCTTC
CASSLNGGAYNEQFF
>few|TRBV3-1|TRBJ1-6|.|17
TGTGCCAGCAGGGACCTGGGCGGGTACTCCTATAATTCACCCCTCCACTTT
CASRDLGGYSYNSPLHF
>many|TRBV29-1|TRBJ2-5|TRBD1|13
TGCAGCGTTGAGTCAGGGGGCGGAGAGACCCAGTACTTC
CSVESGGGETQYF
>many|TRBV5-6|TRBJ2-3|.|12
TGTGCCAGCAGCTTGTACCCCGATACGCAGTATTTT
CASSLYPDTQYF
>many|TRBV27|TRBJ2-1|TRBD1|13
TGTGCCAGTGGGACAGCTACCTACAATGAGCAGTTCTTC
CASGTATYNEQFF
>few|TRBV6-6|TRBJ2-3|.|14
TGTGCCAGCAGTAAGGGGGGGGCCACAGATACGCAGTATTTT
CASSKGGATDTQYF
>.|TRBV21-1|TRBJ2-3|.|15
TGTGCCGGCCTAAGACATTCAACCCTCACAGATACGCAGTATTTT
CAGLRHSTLTDTQYF
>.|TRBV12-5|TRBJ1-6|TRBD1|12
TGTGCTAGTGGCTTGGACAGGGAACCCCTCCACTTT
CASGLDREPLHF
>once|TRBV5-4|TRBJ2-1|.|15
TGTGCCAGCGGCTTGGATGGCGGCTCCTACAATGAGCAGTTCTTC
CASGLDGGSYNEQFF
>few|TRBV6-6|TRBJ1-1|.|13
TGTGCCAGCAGTTACCTAGGGACCACTGAAGCTTTCTTT
CASSYLGTTEAFF
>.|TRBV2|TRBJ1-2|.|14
TGTGCCAGCAGTGAGGCAGGAGACTACTATGGCTACACCTTC
CASSEAGDYYGYTF
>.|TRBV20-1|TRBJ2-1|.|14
TGCAGTGCTGGAGATGGTAGAGGGAGGAATGAGCAGTTCTTC
CSAGDGRGRNEQFF
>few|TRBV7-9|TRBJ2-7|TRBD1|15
TGTGCCAGCAGCCCTATCCGGGACAGGGACCACGAGCAGTACTTC
CASSPIRDRDHEQYF
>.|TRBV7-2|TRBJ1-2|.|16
TGTGCCAGCAGCTTAGGGGTCAGACAGACTATGGAGGGCTACACCTTC
CASSLGVRQTMEGYTF
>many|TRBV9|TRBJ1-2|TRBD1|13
TGTGCCAGCAGCGTAGTCCCAGGGGGCGACTACACCTTC
CASSVVPGGDYTF
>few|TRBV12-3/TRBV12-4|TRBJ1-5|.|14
TGTGCCAGCGGGGGGGGCTATAGCAATCAGCCCCAGCATTTT
CASGGGYSNQPQHF
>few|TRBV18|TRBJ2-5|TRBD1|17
TGTGCCAGCTCACCGGGTCCGGGACAGGGGAGCCAAGAGACCCAGTACTTC
CASSPGPGQGSQETQYF
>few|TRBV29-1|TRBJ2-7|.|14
TGCAGCGTTACTACCGGGATTTTTCGGAACGAGCAGTACTTC
CSVTTGIFRNEQYF
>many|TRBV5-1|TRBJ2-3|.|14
TGCGCCAGCAGCTCCTCCGGGCCACCCGATACGCAGTATTTT
CASSSSGPPDTQYF
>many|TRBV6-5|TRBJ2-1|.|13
TGTGCCAGCAGTTCCACGGAATCGACGGGGCAGTTCTTC
CASSSTESTGQFF
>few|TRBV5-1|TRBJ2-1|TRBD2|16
TGCGCCAGCAGTCTAGGCCGGGAGGTGTGGGACAATGAGCAGTTCTTC
CASSLGREVWDNEQFF
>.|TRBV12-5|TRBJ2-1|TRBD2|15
TGTGCTACCACACTCCTAGCGGGAGAATACAATGAGCAGTTCTTC
CATTLLAGEYNEQFF
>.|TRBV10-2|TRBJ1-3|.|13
TGCGCCAGCAGTGCAGGGGACGGAAACACCATATATTTT
CASSAGDGNTIYF
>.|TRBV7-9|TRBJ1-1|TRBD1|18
TGTGCCAGCAGCTTAGGACCCCCCGGACAGGGGAAGAACACTGAAGCTTTCTTT
CASSLGPPGQGKNTEAFF
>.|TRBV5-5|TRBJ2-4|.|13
TGTGCCAGCAGCTTGGGCAGGCGTGACATTCAGTACTTC
CASSLGRRDIQYF